These 26 T cell receptor beta chains were all obtained from the same sample, sequenced in a study of post-analysis software for immune sequencing data. Study results and caveats: Roughly 5 TRBV segments occurring more often in patients than controls included TRBV5-6, TRBV5-1 and TRBV20-1.

These receptors' antigens are unknown. Unique molecular identifiers were built into the TCR beta cDNA libraries. MiXCR, run by TCRdb on the PCR reads, gives a single entry per CDR3 protein. There are about 260,000 distinct CDR3 sequences in the sample; approximately 34% occur only once, and under 5% lies in the top ten. The source material was blood. Receptors originate from a girl aged 10 to 17 with multiple sclerosis.

This clonotype was found many times. The chain is built from TRBV15 and TRBJ2-3; 8 bases line up with TRBD2. Unmatched junction bases numbered 8, after V lost 3 bases and J lost 6 bases. Germline V CDR1 and CDR2: LNHNV, YYDKDF (reference sequence). This CDR3 spans 15 amino acids. The CDR3 DNA is TGTGCCACCAGCAGCTTCCCGGGGGGGGCGGATACGCAGTATTTT. The encoded protein is CATSSFPGGADTQYF.

This clonotype appeared a few times. The chain uses TRBV13 and TRBJ2-5; 15 nucleotides align to TRBD2. The J call may be wrong; the DNA end is better matched by TRBJ2-7. This CDR3 has 15 residues. Germline loops: CDR1 PRHDT, CDR2 FYEKMQ (reference sequence). The CDR3 is CASSPQGLAGGEQYF. CDR3 sequence (DNA): TGTGCCAGCAGCCCCCAGGGACTAGCGGGAGGCGAGCAGTACTTC.

This clonotype was seen ten or more times. The genes are TRBV20-1 and TRBJ2-1; 12 bases are a match to TRBD1. V lost 6 bases, J lost 0 bases, and 15 bases stayed unmatched. Germline lookup yields CDR1 DFQATT and CDR2 SNEGSKA (reference sequence). The CDR3 is 19 amino acids. The CDR3 bases are TGCAGTGCCATCCGGGACAGGGGGCATTCTTTGAGCTCCTACAATGAGCAGTTCTTC. This codes for CSAIRDRGHSLSSYNEQFF.

The V gene is TRBV5-1, the J gene TRBJ2-5, with 7 bases aligning to TRBD1. The end of the DNA fits TRBJ2-7 better, so the J call may be wrong. Germline V gene data show CDR1 as SGHRS and CDR2 as YFSETQ. The CDR3 has 14 residues. The CDR3, as DNA: TGCGCCAGCAGCTCCACCGGGACAGAAGGCGAGCAGTACTTC. Translated, it gives CASSSTGTEGEQYF.

There are many counts of this clonotype. The J gene is TRBJ1-2, the V gene TRBV6-6, with 10 positions matching TRBD1. The CDR3 extends over 15 amino acids. The germline CDR1 and CDR2 sequences are MNHNY and SVGAGI (reference sequence). After removal of 4 bases from V and 2 bases from J, the junction contained 4 bases not matched to a gene. The CDR3 nucleotides read TGTGCCAGCAGTTCCACGGACAGGGGGAACTATGGCTACACCTTC. It yields the protein CASSSTDRGNYGYTF.

With respect to this clonotype: Given a much more abundant clone one base away, this may be a read error. The gene calls are TRBV9 and TRBJ2-3, with TRBD2 matching 8 bases. The CDR3 extends over 16 amino acids. Germline V lookup: CDR1 SGDLS, CDR2 YYNGEE. The CDR3 is CAGSVGGTSGGDTQYF. The CDR3 DNA reads TGTGCCGGCAGCGTAGGAGGGACTAGTGGGGGAGATACGCAGTATTTT.

This clonotype showed up many times. The CDR3 here is CASSSGQASPDTQYF. The CDR3 nucleotides are TGCGCCAGCAGTTCGGGACAGGCTAGCCCAGATACGCAGTATTTT. The rearrangement uses TRBV5-1 and TRBJ2-3; 8 bases are shared with TRBD1. Germline trimming cut 5 bases from V and 4 bases from J; bases unmatched to any gene: 9. CDR1 and CDR2 from the germline V gene are SGHRS and YFSETQ. The CDR3 is 15 amino acids.

This clonotype was detected ten times or more. The chain links TRBV13 to TRBJ1-1, with a weak D call TRBD1 (6 bases). This CDR3 has 15 amino acids. The V end was cut by 7 bases, the J end by 1 base, with 16 bases between. Germline lookup yields CDR1 PRHDT and CDR2 FYEKMQ (reference sequence). The CDR3 is CASTLRTEKNTEAFF. The CDR3 DNA reads as TGTGCCAGCACCCTAAGGACAGAAAAGAACACTGAAGCTTTCTTT.

This clonotype was found many times. V and J are TRBV20-1 and TRBJ2-1; D unresolved. V was shortened by 3 bases and J by 0 bases, with 6 bases between the two germline ends. The CDR3 is made up of 13 amino acids. Germline V CDR1 and CDR2: DFQATT, SNEGSKA (reference sequence). The chain's CDR3 is CSARRNSYNEQFF. DNA for the CDR3: TGCAGTGCTAGGCGGAACTCCTACAATGAGCAGTTCTTC.

This clonotype was detected a few times. The chain employs TRBV27 and TRBJ2-7; TRBD1 aligns across 9 bases. The DNA end favors TRBJ2-5, so the J call may be wrong. The CDR3 contains 14 residues. Germline CDR1 MNHEY, CDR2 SMNVEV (reference sequence). The CDR3 loop reads CASSGGTGYETQYF. Here the CDR3 DNA reads TGTGCCAGCAGTGGAGGGACAGGGTATGAGACCCAGTACTTC.

This sequence joins TRBV12-3 or TRBV12-4 and TRBJ2-4, with unresolved D. Deletions cut 5 bases from V and 9 bases from J, with 14 bases between. The CDR3 has 13 amino acids. The CDR3 spells CASSPLLDGIQYF. In DNA, the CDR3 is TGTGCCAGCAGTCCCCTCCTGGACGGCATTCAGTACTTC.

The chain links TRBV5-1 to TRBJ2-7; D gene ambiguous. Germline V CDR1 and CDR2: SGHRS, YFSETQ. The CDR3 is 13 residues long. V lost 5 bases and J lost 3, with 12 bases in between. The CDR3 here is CASRGDPHYEQYF. The CDR3 DNA follows: TGCGCCAGCAGAGGAGACCCCCACTACGAGCAGTACTTC.

In this sample, this clonotype turned up a few times. The rearrangement joins TRBV2 to TRBJ2-2; 8 bases align to TRBD1. Losses at the gene ends were 6 bases for V and 0 bases for J; bases not matched to a gene: 9. The CDR3 contains 17 residues. Germline CDR1 and CDR2: SNHLY and FYNNEI. In DNA, the CDR3 is TGTGCCAGCAGGATGACAGGGGCGACTACGAACACCGGGGAGCTGTTTTTT. It yields the protein CASRMTGATTNTGELFF.

The J gene is TRBJ2-1, the V gene TRBV12-3 or TRBV12-4; either TRBD1 or TRBD2 may supply D (5 bases each). This CDR3 has 18 residues. V lost 3 bases and J 0 bases, leaving 18 bases between the germline ends. CDR3 amino acids: CASSLVWGTMSSYNEQFF. The CDR3 region has the DNA TGTGCCAGCAGTTTGGTGTGGGGGACGATGAGCTCCTACAATGAGCAGTTCTTC.

The chain joins TRBV5-1 to TRBJ2-7; 9 bases match TRBD1. The germline V gene has CDR1 SGHRS and CDR2 YFSETQ. After removal of 4 bases from V and 2 bases from J, the junction contained 7 bases not matched to a gene. The CDR3 has 15 residues. As DNA, the CDR3 is TGCGCCAGCAGCGGTGGACAGGGGCTTACCTACGAGCAGTACTTC. It specifies CASSGGQGLTYEQYF.

With respect to this clonotype: A much larger clone differs by one base, so this may be a read error. The V gene is TRBV5-6, the J gene TRBJ1-2; D is undetermined. Germline V gene lookup returns CDR1 SGHDT and CDR2 YYEEEE. The CDR3 loop spans 13 amino acids. CDR3 bases: TGTGCCAGCAGCTTGGAGGCAGGCTATGGCTGCACCTTC. Translated, it gives CASSLEAGYGCTF.

This clonotype was detected once. This may be a read error, as it is one base from a much larger clone. V usage is TRBV15 and J usage is TRBJ2-2; the match to TRBD2 covers 14 bases. Germline V gene data show CDR1 as LNHNV and CDR2 as YYDKDF (reference sequence). The V gene end was trimmed by 3 bases and the J gene end by 6 bases; junction bases not matched to a gene: 12. This CDR3 is 19 amino acids long. DNA for the CDR3: TGTGCCACCAGCAGGGATCAGGGACTAGCGGGAGTCAAGGCCGGGGAGCTGTTTTTT. This gives the protein CATSRDQGLAGVKAGELFF.

This clonotype has a handful of counts. Given a much more abundant clone one base away, this may be a read error. The chain is built from TRBV9 and TRBJ2-5, with TRBD2 matching over 7 bases. Germline V gene lookup returns CDR1 SGDLS and CDR2 YYNGEE. Trimming removed 8 bases from V and 2 bases from J; junction bases left unmatched: 3. This CDR3 is built from 12 residues. CDR3 nucleotides: TGTGCCAGGGGGAGGGGACAAGAGACCCAGTACTTC. Translated, it gives CARGRGQETQYF.

The chain employs TRBV5-1 and TRBJ2-1, with 10 bases aligning to TRBD2. Trimming at V came to 3 bases and at J to 3 bases, leaving 3 bases not matched to a gene. This CDR3 is 15 amino acids long. CDR1 is SGHRS and CDR2 is YFSETQ in the germline V gene. This chain's CDR3 is CASSYSGGDYNEQFF. CDR3 nucleotides: TGCGCCAGCAGCTACAGCGGGGGGGACTACAATGAGCAGTTCTTC.

About this clonotype itself: This may be a read error: a much more frequent sequence differs by one nucleotide. The chain combines TRBV12-3 or TRBV12-4 with TRBJ2-1, with D possibly being TRBD1 (5 bases). The J call is doubtful: the DNA matches TRBJ2-7 better. CDR3 size: 14 residues. CDR3 DNA: TGTGCCAGCAGTTTGCCCGGTGGACACAATGAGCAGTACTTC. Its protein is CASSLPGGHNEQYF.

This clonotype occurred once. J is TRBJ1-2 and V is TRBV27; TRBD1 is a possible D gene (5 bases). The CDR3 is 16 amino acids. Germline V gene data show CDR1 as MNHEY and CDR2 as SMNVEV (reference sequence). Trimming stripped 5 bases from V and 3 bases from J, with 19 bases between. Here the CDR3 reads CASSPNPWEGDYGYTF. The CDR3 region has the DNA TGTGCCAGCAGTCCAAACCCCTGGGAAGGGGACTATGGCTACACCTTC.

The sample holds many counts of this clonotype. The rearrangement joins TRBV27 to TRBJ1-2, with TRBD1 matching 8 bases. The germline gives CDR1 MNHEY, CDR2 SMNVEV (reference sequence). V was clipped by 3 bases and J by 4 bases; unmatched bases: 1. The CDR3 extends over 13 amino acids. CDR3 nucleotide sequence: TGTGCCAGCAGTTTTACAGGGGGCTATGGCTACACCTTC. Translated: CASSFTGGYGYTF.

As to this clonotype: This is likely a read error, given that the CDR3 carries no conserved phenylalanine or tryptophan at its end. V usage is TRBV2 and J usage is TRBJ1-5, with D hard to call. Germline V lookup: CDR1 SNHLY, CDR2 FYNNEI. With 2 bases removed from V and 12 bases from J, the gap between germline ends came to 11 bases. The CDR3 contains 12 residues. CDR3 DNA: TGTGCCAGCAGTGAATACCCCGACATCCAGCATTGT. Protein: CASSEYPDIQHC.

In this sample, this clonotype turned up a few times. This chain links TRBV2 with TRBJ2-1, with D possibly being TRBD1 (6 bases). The J call is in doubt because the DNA end fits TRBJ2-7 better. CDR3 length: 17 residues. Germline CDR1 is SNHLY and CDR2 is FYNNEI. The CDR3 loop reads CASSEMGGQSLYNEQYF. The CDR3 DNA sequence: TGTGCCAGCAGTGAAATGGGCGGACAGTCCCTCTACAATGAGCAGTACTTC.

This sequence joins TRBV7-2 and TRBJ2-5; possibly TRBD1 for D (5 bases). V was shortened by 0 bases and J by 2 bases, with 13 bases between the two germline ends. CDR1 is SGHTA, CDR2 FQGNSA, per germline. This CDR3 region has 16 residues. For the CDR3, the DNA is TGTGCCAGCAGCTTAGCAAGTGGCTACAGGCAAGAGACCCAGTACTTC. The encoded protein is CASSLASGYRQETQYF. Full variable domain (outside the CDR3, taken from reference TRBV7-2 and TRBJ2-5): GAGVSQSPSNKVTEKGKDVELRCDPISGHTALYWYRQSLGQGLEFLIYFQGNSAPDKSGLPSDRFSAERTGGSVSTLTIQRTQQEDSAVYLCASSLASGYRQETQYFGPGTRLLVL.

This clonotype showed up just once. V usage is TRBV9 and J usage is TRBJ2-1, with TRBD2 identical over 7 bases. This CDR3 has 15 residues. After removal of 2 bases from V and 2 bases from J, the junction contained 4 bases not matched to a gene. Germline V gene data show CDR1 as SGDLS and CDR2 as YYNGEE. CDR3 sequence: CASSVRLAAYNEQFF. DNA for the CDR3: TGTGCCAGCAGCGTCAGACTAGCAGCCTACAATGAGCAGTTCTTC.